A selection of T cell receptor beta chains follows, all from one sample in a study of blood T cell repertoires in COVID-19. Here immunoSEQ multiplex PCR was the method, and the copy in TCRdb shows in-frame clones only, minus some. The table lists around 100,000 clones, roughly 84% of them singletons. Sequencing input: peripheral blood. Receptors were obtained from a man in his 60s with acute or convalescent COVID-19. CDR3s include the opening cysteine and the closing phenylalanine or tryptophan. Each record gives: CDR3 protein, V gene.

cdr3_aa: CASSARGGLNTEAFF
v_call: TRBV9

cdr3_aa: CATRDGTRDEQYF
v_call: TRBV10-2

cdr3_aa: CASSPPTSGGEQYF
v_call: TRBV18

cdr3_aa: CASSTGTGIYEQYF
v_call: TRBV2

cdr3_aa: CASSRTAPSYNEQFF
v_call: TRBV3-1/TRBV3-2

cdr3_aa: CASSPPSGGSQETQYF
v_call: TRBV11-3

cdr3_aa: CSVRGAGGSSTDTQYF
v_call: TRBV29-1

cdr3_aa: CASSYSRDRGLELFF
v_call: TRBV6-5

cdr3_aa: CASSEGQAGEKLFF
v_call: TRBV5-6

cdr3_aa: CASSSPRTAGYGYTF
v_call: TRBV19

cdr3_aa: CASSLRTGVNEKLFF
v_call: TRBV19

cdr3_aa: CASSKEASGGITYEQYF
v_call: TRBV21-1

cdr3_aa: CASSSSGLAVQETQYF
v_call: TRBV7-8

cdr3_aa: CASSRTRSAGELFF
v_call: TRBV3-1/TRBV3-2

cdr3_aa: CASSIDGPANYGYTF
v_call: TRBV19

cdr3_aa: CASSIVPTGGVGEQFF
v_call: TRBV19